The clone carrying this T cell receptor beta chain has only one observation. The sample is drawn from a study of lymphopenia after photon versus proton radiotherapy. The data were produced by immunoSEQ multiplex PCR, yet TCRdb's version contains in-frame clones alone and is incomplete. The table has some 29,000 clones, around 90% seen once. Germline CDR1 and CDR2: SGHTA and FQGNSA. With V trimmed by 4 bases and J by 3 bases, 3 bases remained unmatched. The CDR3 covers 14 residues. This specimen was peripheral blood, taken from a patient treated with proton-based radiotherapy. V usage is TRBV7-2 and J usage is TRBJ2-1, with TRBD2 matching over 7 bases. The TCR sequence derives from an older woman with cholangiocarcinoma. Some clones in this sample may be carry-over from other donors' samples. DNA for the CDR3: TGTGCCAGCAGCTCTCGCGGGAGCTACAATGAGCAGTTCTTC. This codes for CASSSRGSYNEQFF.